A single sample is the source of the 20 T cell receptor beta chains below, sequenced in a study of regulatory T cells in long-lasting Graves disease. Time point in this sample: newly diagnosed GD, antithyroid drugs for less than 3 months. Extracted RNA from PBMCs served as the source of the TCR library. HTBI primers from iRepertoire and Arm-PCR of CDR3 regions yielded the TCR beta libraries. TCRdb analysed the multiplex PCR reads with MiXCR anew, one entry per CDR3 protein. The data show about 440,000 distinct CDR3 sequences, about 15% seen once. The same specimen was also included in a second study, on T cells in Graves' hyperthyroidism and ophthalmopathy.

This material consisted of peripheral blood mononuclear cells (PBMCs), taken at new diagnosis, from a patient treated with antithyroid drugs. The receptors were sampled from a woman in her thirties with Graves disease.

The V call is TRBV5-1, the J call TRBJ1-4; no reliable D call. The V end lost 4 bases, the J end lost 1 base, and 11 bases lay between the germline ends. This CDR3 region has 15 residues. Germline CDR1 is SGHRS and CDR2 is YFSETQ. The CDR3 is CASSPRVQTNEKLFF. CDR3 in DNA: TGCGCCAGCAGCCCCCGGGTTCAAACTAATGAAAAACTGTTTTTT.

This clonotype occurred many times. CDR3 loop: CASSLVGGSNHEQYF. CDR3 DNA: TGCGCCAGCAGCTTGGTCGGAGGTTCCAACCACGAGCAGTACTTC. This chain links TRBV5-1 with TRBJ2-7, with D maybe TRBD2 (5 bases). Trimming shortened V by 0 bases and J by 5 bases, and 15 bases separated the two germline ends. There are 15 residues in the CDR3. Looked up from germline, CDR1 is SGHRS and CDR2 is YFSETQ.

This clonotype was found many times. The chain has TRBV13 and TRBJ1-5, with TRBD1 matching 7 bases. CDR1 PRHDT and CDR2 FYEKMQ come from the germline V gene (reference sequence). This CDR3 spans 18 amino acids. J lost 3 bases, V lost 0 bases, and 11 bases had no gene match. The CDR3 region has the DNA TGTGCCAGCAGCTTAGGTCCGACAGGGTTCTCGGACAATCAGCCCCAGCATTTT. Translating it yields CASSLGPTGFSDNQPQHF.

This clonotype has more than one count but fewer than ten. V usage is TRBV11-3 and J usage is TRBJ2-3, with D uncertain. V was clipped by 0 bases and J by 6 bases, with 10 bases between them. The CDR3 sequence is 14 residues long. Germline lookup yields CDR1 SGHNT and CDR2 YENEEA. CDR3 loop: CASSLDPVEDTQYF. For the CDR3, the DNA is TGTGCCAGCAGCTTAGATCCTGTGGAGGATACGCAGTATTTT.

The chain is built from TRBV20-1 and TRBJ2-1, with 7 bases identical to TRBD2. The CDR3 is 16 amino acids. The trim removed 3 bases at V and 2 bases at J, leaving 10 bases unmatched. From germline, CDR1 is DFQATT and CDR2 SNEGSKA (reference sequence). The CDR3, as DNA: TGCAGTGCTAGGGCTTCCGGGGGAGGGGCCTACAATGAGCAGTTCTTC. Protein sequence: CSARASGGGAYNEQFF.

This clonotype was seen only a few times. The CDR3 spells CSGNDPNYGYTF. CDR3 DNA sequence: TGCAGCGGCAACGATCCTAACTATGGCTACACCTTC. This rearrangement joins TRBV20-1 to TRBJ1-2, with no clear D. The CDR3 covers 12 residues. Germline CDR1 and CDR2: DFQATT and SNEGSKA (reference sequence).

This clonotype showed up many times. The chain combines TRBV5-1 with TRBJ2-7; TRBD2 is a possible D gene (6 bases). The CDR3 is 14 amino acids. Germline CDR1 SGHRS, CDR2 YFSETQ. V lost 6 bases and J lost 3, with 16 bases in between. Here the CDR3 reads CASKPGLGNYEQYF. CDR3 DNA: TGCGCCAGCAAACCGGGACTGGGAAACTACGAGCAGTACTTC.

This clonotype was found many times. The chain combines TRBV13 with TRBJ2-7, with D perhaps TRBD2 (5 bases). CDR3 size: 14 residues. Between the trimmed V and J ends, which lost 0 bases and 6 bases, there was a span of 12 bases. Germline-derived CDR1 and CDR2 are PRHDT and FYEKMQ (reference sequence). CDR3 bases: TGTGCCAGCAGCTTAGGGCGTAGCGTCGTCGAGCAGTACTTC. The encoded protein is CASSLGRSVVEQYF.

The V call is TRBV20-1, the J call TRBJ2-3; possible D gene TRBD1, 5 bases. Germline loops: CDR1 DFQATT, CDR2 SNEGSKA (reference sequence). V lost 0 bases to trimming and J lost 0 bases, with 7 bases between them. This CDR3 is 14 amino acids long. CDR3 sequence: CSAREGASTDTQYF. The CDR3 nucleotides are TGCAGTGCTAGAGAAGGGGCTAGCACAGATACGCAGTATTTT.

This clonotype was seen ten or more times. The chain uses TRBV30 and TRBJ1-5; D is possibly TRBD1 (6 bases). Germline values: CDR1 GTSNPN, CDR2 SVGIG (reference sequence). The ends were cut back, 2 bases at V and 2 bases at J, with 7 bases in the middle. CDR3 length: 13 amino acids. CDR3 sequence (DNA): TGTGCCTGGAGTACAGGGCGCAATCAGCCCCAGCATTTT. It yields the protein CAWSTGRNQPQHF.

DNA of the CDR3: TGTGCCAGTAGTACGGACAGGGGCTATAGCAATCAGCCCCAGCATTTT. It specifies CASSTDRGYSNQPQHF. The J gene is TRBJ1-5, the V gene TRBV19, with 9 bases fitting TRBD1. V lost 4 bases, J lost 0 bases, and 4 bases stayed unmatched. This CDR3 contains 16 residues. The germline V gene encodes CDR1 LNHDA and CDR2 SQIVND (reference sequence). The full variable domain, with the rest looked up from reference TRBV19 and TRBJ1-5, is DGGITQSPKYLFRKEGQNVTLSCEQNLNHDAMYWYRQDPGQGLRLIYYSQIVNDFQKGDIAEGYSVSREKKESFPLTVTSAQKNPTAFYLCASSTDRGYSNQPQHFGDGTRLSIL.

Of note for this clonotype: A much larger clone differs from this one at a single base, so this may be a read error. The V and J genes are TRBV11-2 and TRBJ2-1; D is uncertain. Germline CDR1 and CDR2: SGHAT and FQNNGV. Trimming stripped 1 base from V and 5 bases from J, with 6 bases between. CDR3 length: 13 amino acids. For the CDR3, the DNA is TGTGCCAGCAGCTTAGCACCGGACAATGAGCAGTTCTTC. Amino acid sequence: CASSLAPDNEQFF.

This clonotype was seen at least ten times. The V and J genes are TRBV19 and TRBJ2-1; weak D call: TRBD2 (6 bases). V lost 6 bases, J lost 6 bases, and 21 bases lay in between. Germline V gene data show CDR1 as LNHDA and CDR2 as SQIVND (reference sequence). CDR3 length equals 16 residues. The CDR3 sequence: CASSIPRASVSNEQFF. CDR3 bases: TGTGCCAGTAGCATTCCTCGAGCTAGCGTATCCAATGAGCAGTTCTTC.

The table lists this clonotype with a few counts. This chain joins TRBV7-2 and TRBJ2-2; weak D call: TRBD2 (6 bases). This CDR3 comprises 14 residues. Trimming pared 5 bases from V and 6 bases from J, leaving 13 bases between. Germline loops: CDR1 SGHTA, CDR2 FQGNSA. DNA for the CDR3: TGTGCCAGCAGCCCAGGGACGGGGGCCGGGGAGCTGTTTTTT. Translated, it gives CASSPGTGAGELFF.

This chain uses TRBV10-3 with TRBJ2-7; 10 bases are a match to TRBD1. The ends lost 2 bases at V and 5 bases at J; junction bases unmatched: 12. This CDR3 region has 17 residues. From germline, CDR1 is ENHRY and CDR2 SYGVKD. The CDR3 DNA is TGTGCCATCAGTGAGCCCGACCCGGGACAGGGGTCCAACGAGCAGTACTTC. Translated, it gives CAISEPDPGQGSNEQYF.

This clonotype was recorded many times. The V gene is TRBV29-1, the J gene TRBJ2-1, with D possibly being TRBD2 (6 bases). CDR1 and CDR2 (germline): SQVTM, ANQGSEA. CDR3 length: 17 residues. Trimming removed 0 bases at V and 0 bases at J, with 15 bases between. The CDR3 is CSVEDLAGWSSYNEQFF. CDR3 DNA sequence: TGCAGCGTTGAAGATCTTGCGGGGTGGAGCTCCTACAATGAGCAGTTCTTC.

Ten or more counts support this clonotype. The chain uses TRBV2 and TRBJ2-7; D not certain. Germline loops: CDR1 SNHLY, CDR2 FYNNEI. The CDR3 contains 12 residues. V was cut by 0 bases and J by 6 bases, with 6 bases left in between. The CDR3 DNA sequence: TGTGCCAGCAGTGAAGCCTTGGGCGAGCAGTACTTC. Its translation is CASSEALGEQYF. Together with reference TRBV2 and TRBJ2-7, the CDR3 gives the full variable domain: EPEVTQTPSHQVTQMGQEVILRCVPISNHLYFYWYRQILGQKVEFLVSFYNNEISEKSEIFDDQFSVERPDGSNFTLKIRSTKLEDSAMYFCASSEALGEQYFGPGTRLTVT.

This clonotype was seen at least ten times. The chain uses TRBV28 and TRBJ2-7; a possible D gene is TRBD2 (6 bases). The V and J ends lost 4 bases and 7 bases respectively, with 20 bases between them. CDR1 is MDHEN, CDR2 SYDVKM, per germline. The CDR3 consists of 15 residues. The CDR3, as DNA: TGTGCCAGCAGTTCAGGAGTAGCGGAGGGTCGGGAGCAGTACTTC. Amino acids: CASSSGVAEGREQYF.

This clonotype was seen many times. The chain combines TRBV20-1 with TRBJ2-1; 7 bases are shared with TRBD2. The germline V gene encodes CDR1 DFQATT and CDR2 SNEGSKA (reference sequence). The ends lost 5 bases at V and 3 bases at J; junction bases unmatched: 13. This CDR3 comprises 16 residues. The CDR3 DNA reads as TGCAGTGCTGGACCTCGTACAGCGGGAAGCTACAATGAGCAGTTCTTC. Residues: CSAGPRTAGSYNEQFF.

This clonotype was seen at least ten times. The gene calls are TRBV2 and TRBJ2-5, with D unresolved. The CDR3 extends over 15 amino acids. Germline V gene data show CDR1 as SNHLY and CDR2 as FYNNEI. V lost 7 bases and J lost 4, with 19 bases in between. The CDR3 here is CASIGRTGRGETQYF. CDR3 coding DNA: TGTGCCAGCATTGGACGGACCGGGCGTGGAGAGACCCAGTACTTC.